Below are 31 T cell receptor beta chains sequenced from a single sample in a study of early T cells in non-severe SARS-CoV-2 infection. In TCRdb, the 5' RACE reads were re-called with MiXCR into one record per CDR3 protein. The table shows some 32,000 distinct CDR3 sequences, with 4.5% to 7% occurring only once. The specimen sequenced was whole blood. The receptor source for this set is an adult who was a healthcare worker with PCR-confirmed SARS-CoV-2 infection or an uninfected control (not recorded which).

This clonotype was seen repeatedly, ten times or more. The chain joins TRBV6-5 to TRBJ1-1; D possibly corresponds to TRBD1 (6 bases). Germline values: CDR1 MNHEY, CDR2 SVGAGI. The V gene lost 2 bases and the J gene lost 4 bases, with 17 bases spanning the gap. The CDR3 totals 16 residues. The CDR3 protein is CASSYRTFRGRTEAFF. Here the CDR3 DNA reads TGTGCCAGCAGTTACCGCACTTTCAGGGGTCGCACTGAAGCTTTCTTT.

CDR3 sequence reads: CASSLPGRQLFF. The CDR3 coding sequence is TGTGCCAGCAGCCTTCCAGGGAGGCAACTGTTTTTT. The chain is built from TRBV27 and TRBJ1-4, with a possible D match to TRBD1 (5 bases). Germline values: CDR1 MNHEY, CDR2 SMNVEV (reference sequence). V was trimmed by 6 bases and J by 12 bases, leaving 14 bases between them. This CDR3 is built from 12 residues. The full variable domain, rest sourced from reference TRBV27 and TRBJ1-4, is EAQVTQNPRYLITVTGKKLTVTCSQNMNHEYMSWYRQDPGLGLRQIYYSMNVEVTDKGDVPEGYKVSRKEKRNFPLILESPSPNQTSLYFCASSLPGRQLFFGSGTQLSVL.

This clonotype was seen a few times. Here the CDR3 DNA reads TGTGCCAGCAGGGAAACACTAGGCCCCTACGAGCAGTACTTC. This translates into CASRETLGPYEQYF. The V call is TRBV2, the J call TRBJ2-7; TRBD2 might be the D (5 bases). Between the trimmed V and J ends, which lost 6 bases and 2 bases, there was a span of 14 bases. CDR1 and CDR2 from the germline V gene are SNHLY and FYNNEI. CDR3 size: 14 residues.

At least ten counts were recorded for this clonotype. The chain has TRBV18 and TRBJ1-1, with D unresolved. Trimming shortened V by 2 bases and J by 2 bases, and 6 bases separated the two germline ends. Germline CDR1 reads KGHSH; CDR2 reads LQKENI. The CDR3 length is 13 residues. For the CDR3, the DNA is TGTGCCAGCTCACCAGGAAGAAACACTGAAGCTTTCTTT. It specifies CASSPGRNTEAFF.

There are many counts of this clonotype. The J gene is TRBJ2-2, the V gene TRBV5-1, with D possibly matching TRBD2 (6 bases). Germline CDR1 reads SGHRS; CDR2 reads YFSETQ. The germline V and J ends were trimmed by 4 bases and 1 base, with 14 bases remaining between them. The length of the CDR3 is 16 residues. CDR3 loop: CASSAGTGRNTGELFF. The CDR3 DNA sequence: TGCGCCAGCAGCGCCGGGACTGGAAGGAACACCGGGGAGCTGTTTTTT.

This clonotype has more than one count but fewer than ten. This chain links TRBV5-1 with TRBJ2-7; D not certain. Between the trimmed V and J ends, which lost 2 bases and 2 bases, there was a span of 5 bases. The V gene's germline CDR1 is SGHRS and CDR2 YFSETQ. The CDR3 extends over 12 amino acids. This CDR3 is CASSLGAYEQYF. DNA of the CDR3: TGCGCCAGCAGCTTAGGAGCCTACGAGCAGTACTTC.

The V and J genes are TRBV5-1 and TRBJ1-4, with 8 bases identical to TRBD1. The CDR3 has 15 residues. Looked up from germline, CDR1 is SGHRS and CDR2 is YFSETQ. Unmatched junction bases numbered 5, after V lost 4 bases and J lost 3 bases. As DNA, the CDR3 is TGCGCCAGCAGCGATATACAGGGGGCTAATGAAAAACTGTTTTTT. Translated, it gives CASSDIQGANEKLFF.

This clonotype was counted between two and nine times. The genes are TRBV7-8 and TRBJ2-7; TRBD1 matches at 7 bases. There are 12 residues in the CDR3. V was pared by 8 bases and J by 2 bases, with 3 bases of the junction left unmatched. The V gene's germline CDR1 is SGHVS and CDR2 FQNEAQ. The CDR3 DNA follows: TGTGCCAGCGGACAGGACACCTACGAGCAGTACTTC. Encoded protein: CASGQDTYEQYF.

This clonotype was detected ten times or more. The chain employs TRBV6-5 and TRBJ2-7, with TRBD1 identical over 7 bases. The V and J ends lost 6 bases and 3 bases, in that order; junction bases with no gene match: 5. This CDR3 has 13 amino acids. Germline V gene lookup returns CDR1 MNHEY and CDR2 SVGAGI. The DNA for the CDR3 is TGTGCCAGCAGGAGACAGGGTCTCTACGAGCAGTACTTC. Translated: CASRRQGLYEQYF.

This clonotype was counted ten times or more. The gene calls are TRBV18 and TRBJ1-6; D possibly corresponds to TRBD1 (5 bases). The V end was cut by 3 bases, the J end by 10 bases, with 19 bases between. The CDR3 is 16 residues long. Looked up from germline, CDR1 is KGHSH and CDR2 is LQKENI. The CDR3 region is CASSPTAVDTRSPLHF. CDR3 coding DNA: TGTGCCAGCTCACCTACCGCTGTGGACACGCGCTCACCCCTCCACTTT.

This clonotype was counted many times. V and J are TRBV4-2 and TRBJ1-3; D is possibly TRBD1 (5 bases). The CDR3 has 14 amino acids. The V end lost 4 bases, the J end lost 9 bases, and 16 bases lay between the germline ends. CDR1 and CDR2 from the germline V gene are LGHNA and YNFKEQ. The CDR3: CASSPQGIRGTIYF. The CDR3 region has the DNA TGTGCCAGCAGCCCCCAGGGAATTAGAGGCACCATATATTTT.

This clonotype was detected a few times. The CDR3 coding sequence is TGTGCCAGCAGCCCTAGCGGGAGCTCCTACAATGAGCAGTTCTTC. It yields the protein CASSPSGSSYNEQFF. The chain has TRBV7-9 and TRBJ2-1, with 10 positions matching TRBD2. The CDR3 is 15 amino acids. CDR1 is SEHNR and CDR2 is FQNEAQ in the germline V gene (reference sequence). V shed 5 bases, J shed 0 bases, and the junction held 1 base outside the gene matches.

This clonotype was seen at least ten times. The V gene is TRBV20-1, the J gene TRBJ1-5; D might be TRBD1 (6 bases). The CDR3 runs to 12 residues. The germline CDR1 and CDR2 sequences are DFQATT and SNEGSKA (reference sequence). Deletions cut 8 bases from V and 3 bases from J, with 11 bases between. DNA of the CDR3: TGCAGTACTACAGGGTCCAATCAGCCCCAGCATTTT. This codes for CSTTGSNQPQHF.

This clonotype came up a few times. The chain uses TRBV12-3 or TRBV12-4 and TRBJ2-1; TRBD2 might be the D (6 bases). V was clipped by 6 bases and J by 0 bases, with 12 bases between them. The CDR3 contains 15 residues. CDR3 residues: CASRNSGSSYNEQFF. CDR3 DNA sequence: TGTGCCAGCAGGAATAGCGGAAGCTCCTACAATGAGCAGTTCTTC.

The chain has TRBV10-3 and TRBJ2-2; D unresolved. Trimming removed 7 bases at V and 0 bases at J, with 12 bases between. CDR3 length equals 15 residues. The germline CDR1 and CDR2 sequences are ENHRY and SYGVKD. CDR3 nucleotide sequence: TGTGCCATCACCCGAGACCCCGCGAACACCGGGGAGCTGTTTTTT. This codes for CAITRDPANTGELFF.

This clonotype has at least ten counts. The CDR3 loop reads CASSTQQGHYGYTF. In DNA, the CDR3 is TGTGCCAGCAGCACCCAACAGGGCCACTATGGCTACACCTTC. The V and J genes are TRBV9 and TRBJ1-2; maybe TRBD1 (6 bases). The CDR3 covers 14 residues. Germline V lookup: CDR1 SGDLS, CDR2 YYNGEE. The V end lost 4 bases, the J end lost 3 bases, and 13 bases lay between the germline ends.

This clonotype was recorded many times. V and J are TRBV20-1 and TRBJ2-7; 9 bases agree with TRBD1. The length of the CDR3 is 14 residues. CDR1 and CDR2 from the germline V gene are DFQATT and SNEGSKA (reference sequence). With V trimmed by 3 bases and J by 2 bases, 5 bases remained unmatched. Here the CDR3 reads CSARGDRAPYEQYF. The DNA of the CDR3 is TGCAGTGCTAGGGGGGACAGGGCCCCCTACGAGCAGTACTTC.

This clonotype came up a few times. This sequence joins TRBV20-1 and TRBJ2-1, with TRBD2 matching 11 bases. CDR1 is DFQATT and CDR2 is SNEGSKA in the germline V gene (reference sequence). The CDR3 extends over 17 amino acids. V trimming: 5 bases; J trimming: 10 bases; junction bases outside the gene matches: 19. The CDR3 coding sequence is TGCAGTGCTCTATCCCCCTTACTAGCGGGAGATTCTACGGAGCAGTTCTTC. This translates into CSALSPLLAGDSTEQFF.

This clonotype has just a few counts. The chain employs TRBV10-3 and TRBJ2-6, with unresolved D. Trimming shortened V by 8 bases and J by 0 bases, and 8 bases separated the two germline ends. The CDR3 extends over 14 amino acids. Germline V lookup: CDR1 ENHRY, CDR2 SYGVKD. The DNA of the CDR3 is TGTGCCATCCCACGGTTCTCTGGGGCCAACGTCCTGACTTTC. It is translated as CAIPRFSGANVLTF.

V and J are TRBV14 and TRBJ2-3; possibly TRBD1 for D (6 bases). The CDR3 runs 16 residues. V lost 3 bases and J lost 1, with 14 bases in between. The germline V gene has CDR1 SGHDN and CDR2 FVKESK. CDR3 sequence: CASSQYRDTRTDTQYF. CDR3 coding DNA: TGTGCCAGCAGCCAGTACCGGGACACTCGCACAGATACGCAGTATTTT.

This clonotype is categorized as large. This chain links TRBV5-1 with TRBJ2-1; 11 nucleotides align to TRBD2. The CDR3 spans 17 residues. The trim removed 5 bases at V and 7 bases at J, leaving 14 bases unmatched. CDR1 is SGHRS and CDR2 is YFSETQ in the germline V gene. In DNA, the CDR3 is TGCGCCAGCAGTCCCTCCCCACTAGCGGGAGCGGGAAATGAGCAGTTCTTC. Protein: CASSPSPLAGAGNEQFF.

The V gene is TRBV28, the J gene TRBJ1-6, with unresolved D. Germline V lookup: CDR1 MDHEN, CDR2 SYDVKM. V lost 2 bases to trimming and J lost 3 bases, with 8 bases between them. The CDR3 length is 15 residues. Here the CDR3 reads CASSLQTHYNSPLHF. Written as DNA, the CDR3 is TGTGCCAGCAGTTTACAGACCCACTATAATTCACCCCTCCACTTT. Complete variable domain (other parts from reference TRBV28 and TRBJ1-6): DVKVTQSSRYLVKRTGEKVFLECVQDMDHENMFWYRQDPGLGLRLIYFSYDVKMKEKGDIPEGYSVSREKKERFSLILESASTNQTSMYLCASSLQTHYNSPLHFGNGTRLTVT.

This clonotype has just a few counts. The chain employs TRBV6-5 and TRBJ2-1; 10 bases align to TRBD2. The V gene end was trimmed by 0 bases and the J gene end by 9 bases; junction bases not matched to a gene: 14. CDR1 is MNHEY, CDR2 SVGAGI, per germline. CDR3 length equals 18 residues. In DNA, the CDR3 is TGTGCCAGCAGTTACTCGATTCCCGGGGCTAGCGGGAGTGCTGAGCAGTTCTTC. The encoded protein is CASSYSIPGASGSAEQFF.

This clonotype was observed many times. The V call is TRBV20-1, the J call TRBJ1-2; TRBD1 might be the D (5 bases). CDR3 length: 12 residues. Trimming took off 3 bases at V and 4 bases at J, with 9 bases between the two ends. Per germline, CDR1 DFQATT and CDR2 SNEGSKA (reference sequence). CDR3 bases: TGCAGTGCTAGGGCAGGGACCTATGGCTACACCTTC. Protein sequence: CSARAGTYGYTF.

This clonotype was detected a few times. This rearrangement joins TRBV11-2 to TRBJ2-1; possibly TRBD1 or TRBD2 for D (5 bases each). The germline gives CDR1 SGHAT, CDR2 FQNNGV. This CDR3 contains 15 residues. V dropped 5 bases and J dropped 8 bases, with 19 bases sitting between them. The CDR3 spells CASSLYRTGHDEQFF. The DNA for the CDR3 is TGTGCCAGCAGCCTATACAGGACTGGTCACGATGAGCAGTTCTTC. The full variable domain, rest sourced from reference TRBV11-2 and TRBJ2-1, is EAGVAQSPRYKIIEKRQSVAFWCNPISGHATLYWYQQILGQGPKLLIQFQNNGVVDDSQLPKDRFSAERLKGVDSTLKIQPAKLEDSAVYLCASSLYRTGHDEQFFGPGTRLTVL.

This clonotype has a count of ten or more. The rearrangement joins TRBV5-1 to TRBJ1-1, with D perhaps matching TRBD1 (5 bases). Germline values: CDR1 SGHRS, CDR2 YFSETQ. V lost 7 bases to trimming and J lost 10 bases, with 26 bases between them. This CDR3 is built from 15 residues. This chain's CDR3 is CASRQGSAPTPPAFF. CDR3 sequence (DNA): TGCGCCAGCCGCCAGGGATCGGCTCCAACCCCTCCAGCTTTCTTT.

There are a few counts of this clonotype. The chain combines TRBV20-1 with TRBJ2-3, with D perhaps being TRBD1 or TRBD2 (5 bases each). Germline V gene sequence: CDR1 DFQATT, CDR2 SNEGSKA (reference sequence). V shed 3 bases and J shed 5 bases, with 9 bases lying between them. The CDR3 has 12 amino acids. CDR3: CSARGDRDTQYF. CDR3 nucleotides: TGCAGTGCTAGGGGGGATAGAGATACGCAGTATTTT.

In this sample, this clonotype turned up a few times. The chain has TRBV11-2 and TRBJ2-5; D is ambiguous. This CDR3 region has 14 residues. Germline CDR1 SGHAT, CDR2 FQNNGV. Trimming stripped 2 bases from V and 2 bases from J, with 9 bases between. CDR3 coding DNA: TGTGCCAGCAGCTTAATCGGCAGACAAGAGACCCAGTACTTC. This sequence encodes CASSLIGRQETQYF.

In its sample, this clonotype was seen a few times. V usage is TRBV3-1 and J usage is TRBJ1-2; no reliable D call. Germline values: CDR1 LGHDT, CDR2 YNNKEL (reference sequence). V was pared by 4 bases and J by 1 base, with 10 bases between. CDR3 length: 14 residues. The chain's CDR3 is CASSPPLNNYGYTF. The CDR3 nucleotides are TGTGCCAGCAGCCCTCCGCTTAATAACTATGGCTACACCTTC. Drawing the rest from reference TRBV3-1 and TRBJ1-2, the complete variable domain is DTAVSQTPKYLVTQMGNDKSIKCEQNLGHDTMYWYKQDSKKFLKIMFSYNNKELIINETVPNRFSPKSPDKAHLNLHINSLELGDSAVYFCASSPPLNNYGYTFGSGTRLTVV.

Ten or more counts support this clonotype. The chain combines TRBV20-1 with TRBJ2-1, with TRBD2 identical over 8 bases. With V trimmed by 0 bases and J by 6 bases, 7 bases remained unmatched. The CDR3 has 15 amino acids. Germline V lookup: CDR1 DFQATT, CDR2 SNEGSKA (reference sequence). CDR3 sequence: CSARDPGLEFNEQFF. In nucleotides, the CDR3 is TGCAGTGCTAGAGATCCGGGACTAGAATTCAATGAGCAGTTCTTC.

This clonotype was observed a handful of times. The rearrangement uses TRBV2 and TRBJ2-3; D call uncertain. In germline, CDR1 is SNHLY, CDR2 FYNNEI. This CDR3 is built from 13 residues. With 2 bases removed from V and 14 bases from J, the gap between germline ends came to 17 bases. CDR3 DNA: TGTGCCAGCAGTGAACCCTTCAAGAGATACGGGTATTTT. Translation: CASSEPFKRYGYF.